The 20 T cell receptor beta chains reported below all come from one sample, sequenced in a study of T cell changes during pregnancy in multiple sclerosis. Only in-frame clones appear in the TCRdb table, and some are missing; sequencing was by immunoSEQ multiplex PCR. The sample yields about 59,000 clones, about 90% seen once. This material consisted of peripheral blood, taken in the third trimester of pregnancy. These receptors came from a female donor in good health, enrolled as a control in a pregnancy study.

This clone has just one count. The V call is TRBV7-9, the J call TRBJ2-7; TRBD1 matches 10 bases. Germline assignment: CDR1 SEHNR and CDR2 FQNEAQ (reference sequence). The J segment lost 5 bases and the V segment lost 5 bases, leaving 6 bases of the junction unmatched. This CDR3 is built from 14 residues. This chain's CDR3 is CASSNRDRGHEQYF. The CDR3 coding sequence is TGTGCCAGCAGCAACCGGGACAGGGGTCACGAGCAGTACTTC.

The rearrangement links TRBV19 to TRBJ2-7; a weak D match, TRBD2 (5 bases). The CDR3 totals 12 residues. V was cut by 6 bases and J by 7 bases, with 13 bases left in between. The V gene's germline CDR1 is LNHDA and CDR2 SQIVND (reference sequence). The CDR3 protein is CASRSRTGEQYF. CDR3 DNA sequence: TGTGCCAGTAGATCCCGGACGGGGGAGCAGTACTTC.

This chain connects TRBV29-1 to TRBJ1-2; D is unresolved. V was shortened by 4 bases and J by 5 bases, with 11 bases between the two germline ends. This CDR3 comprises 12 residues. CDR1 and CDR2 from the germline V gene are SQVTM and ANQGSEA. This CDR3 is CSVGSESYGYTF. The DNA for the CDR3 is TGCAGCGTTGGGTCCGAGAGTTATGGCTACACCTTC.

This clone was recorded once. The CDR3 here is CASSFPGGVEETQYF. The CDR3, as DNA: TGTGCCAGCAGCTTCCCCGGGGGGGTGGAAGAGACCCAGTACTTC. This rearrangement joins TRBV11-3 to TRBJ2-5; 8 bases map to TRBD2. The CDR3 is 15 amino acids. V lost 3 bases to trimming and J lost 3 bases; unmatched junction nucleotides: 6. Germline V gene data show CDR1 as SGHNT and CDR2 as YENEEA.

The chain carries TRBV7-6 and TRBJ2-1; D gene uncertain. The germline V and J ends were trimmed by 5 bases and 11 bases, with 13 bases remaining between them. This CDR3 comprises 12 residues. CDR1 and CDR2 (germline): SGHVS, FNYEAQ. CDR3: CASSPLLTKQFF. The CDR3 DNA follows: TGTGCCAGCAGCCCTTTGTTGACAAAGCAGTTCTTC.

The genes are TRBV11-3 and TRBJ2-3, with 11 bases lining up with TRBD2. Per the germline V gene, CDR1 is SGHNT and CDR2 is YENEEA. The CDR3 is made up of 12 amino acids. CDR3 nucleotide sequence: TGTGCGACTAGCGGGGACACAGATACGCAGTATTTT. This encodes CATSGDTDTQYF. The entire variable domain, with the rest obtained from reference TRBV11-3 and TRBJ2-3, is as follows: EAGVVQSPRYKIIEKKQPVAFWCNPISGHNTLYWYLQNLGQGPELLIRYENEEAVDDSQLPKDRFSAERLKGVDSTLKIQPAELGDSAVYLCATSGDTDTQYFGPGTRLTVL.

This chain uses TRBV29-1 with TRBJ2-7; D is possibly TRBD1 (5 bases). This CDR3 spans 12 amino acids. The V gene lost 6 bases and the J gene lost 2 bases, with 11 bases spanning the gap. Germline lookup yields CDR1 SQVTM and CDR2 ANQGSEA. CDR3 sequence (DNA): TGCAGCGTGCGAACAGGACCCTACGAGCAGTACTTC. This translates into CSVRTGPYEQYF.

The V and J genes are TRBV6-5 and TRBJ1-1, with D tentatively TRBD1 (6 bases). Trimming cost V 2 bases and J 11 bases, with 18 bases left between them. Germline V gene lookup returns CDR1 MNHEY and CDR2 SVGAGI. This CDR3 contains 14 residues. The CDR3 nucleotides are TGTGCCAGCAGTTACCTAGGGGGGGACGTCCATGCTTTCTTT. Encoded protein: CASSYLGGDVHAFF.

This clone was detected only once. The chain carries TRBV5-1 and TRBJ2-2, with 7 bases lining up with TRBD1. V lost 7 bases, J lost 0 bases, and 6 bases stayed unmatched. The CDR3 extends over 15 amino acids. Germline assignment: CDR1 SGHRS and CDR2 YFSETQ. The CDR3, as DNA: TGCGCCAGCGCCATTACAGGGGCGAACACCGGGGAGCTGTTTTTT. This codes for CASAITGANTGELFF.

The CDR3 DNA follows: TGTGCCAGCAGCAAAGCGCTAGGACAGAAAAACTATGGCTACACCTTC. It encodes CASSKALGQKNYGYTF. The rearrangement links TRBV21-1 to TRBJ1-2; TRBD1 is the table's D call and was not checked against the DNA. TRBV21-1 is labeled a pseudogene. CDR3 length equals 16 residues.

The chain uses TRBV19 and TRBJ2-1; D is possibly TRBD2 (6 bases). V was clipped by 8 bases and J by 2 bases, with 16 bases between them. Germline loops: CDR1 LNHDA, CDR2 SQIVND (reference sequence). This CDR3 comprises 15 residues. CDR3 nucleotide sequence: TGTGCCAGTGGGGAATGGGACTTAACCTACAATGAGCAGTTCTTC. Encoded protein: CASGEWDLTYNEQFF. Supplemented by reference TRBV19 and TRBJ2-1, the full variable domain reads DGGITQSPKYLFRKEGQNVTLSCEQNLNHDAMYWYRQDPGQGLRLIYYSQIVNDFQKGDIAEGYSVSREKKESFPLTVTSAQKNPTAFYLCASGEWDLTYNEQFFGPGTRLTVL.

The chain is built from TRBV5-1 and TRBJ2-3; 12 nucleotides line up with TRBD2. Germline lookup yields CDR1 SGHRS and CDR2 YFSETQ. The CDR3 covers 16 residues. J gave up 6 bases and V 5 bases, and 10 bases lay outside the gene matches. CDR3 amino acids: CASRAGITSGGDTQYF. In DNA, the CDR3 is TGCGCCAGCAGAGCTGGAATCACTAGCGGGGGGGATACGCAGTATTTT.

V and J are TRBV30 and TRBJ1-5; maybe TRBD1 (5 bases). The CDR3 spans 14 residues. In germline, CDR1 is GTSNPN, CDR2 SVGIG (reference sequence). Trimming took off 5 bases at V and 3 bases at J, with 14 bases between the two ends. Here the CDR3 reads CAWRGRGFNQPQHF. The CDR3 nucleotides are TGTGCCTGGCGAGGACGGGGGTTCAATCAGCCCCAGCATTTT. The full variable domain, with the rest looked up from reference TRBV30 and TRBJ1-5, is SQTIHQWPATLVQPVGSPLSLECTVEGTSNPNLYWYRQAAGRGLQLLFYSVGIGQISSEVPQNLSASRPQDRQFILSSKKLLLSDSGFYLCAWRGRGFNQPQHFGDGTRLSIL.

The rearrangement joins TRBV27 to TRBJ2-3, with TRBD2 identical over 7 bases. The CDR3 runs to 15 residues. Germline CDR1 and CDR2: MNHEY and SMNVEV (reference sequence). V shed 6 bases, J shed 2 bases, and the junction held 8 bases outside the gene matches. This CDR3 is CASRLAGGNTDTQYF. The CDR3 coding sequence is TGTGCCAGCAGGTTAGCGGGCGGGAACACAGATACGCAGTATTTT.

In this sample, this clone turned up a few times. The chain couples TRBV29-1 to TRBJ1-1; 9 bases are shared with TRBD1. Germline V lookup: CDR1 SQVTM, CDR2 ANQGSEA. V shed 2 bases, J shed 3 bases, and the junction held 1 base outside the gene matches. This CDR3 is 13 amino acids long. This CDR3 is CSVERTGDTEAFF. The CDR3 DNA follows: TGCAGCGTTGAACGGACAGGGGACACTGAAGCTTTCTTT.

CDR3 nucleotide sequence: TGTGCCAGTAGTACCAGGACAGGGGGATTGTACGAGCAGTACTTC. Translated: CASSTRTGGLYEQYF. The chain employs TRBV19 and TRBJ2-7; 10 bases agree with TRBD1. CDR1 LNHDA and CDR2 SQIVND come from the germline V gene (reference sequence). This CDR3 is 15 amino acids long. J gave up 4 bases and V 4 bases, and 7 bases lay outside the gene matches.

This clone was detected only a few times. The rearrangement links TRBV19 to TRBJ1-1; 7 bases are shared with TRBD1. CDR3 length: 15 amino acids. CDR1 and CDR2 from the germline V gene are LNHDA and SQIVND (reference sequence). Trimming cost V 3 bases and J 0 bases; bases outside gene matches: 4. This chain's CDR3 is CASSIRTGMNTEAFF. DNA of the CDR3: TGTGCCAGTAGTATCAGGACAGGTATGAACACTGAAGCTTTCTTT. Drawing the rest from reference TRBV19 and TRBJ1-1, the complete variable domain is DGGITQSPKYLFRKEGQNVTLSCEQNLNHDAMYWYRQDPGQGLRLIYYSQIVNDFQKGDIAEGYSVSREKKESFPLTVTSAQKNPTAFYLCASSIRTGMNTEAFFGQGTRLTVV.

V gene TRBV5-5 combines with J gene TRBJ2-7, with D hard to call. Germline CDR1 reads SGHKS; CDR2 reads YYEKEE (reference sequence). V gave up 3 bases and J gave up 6 bases, with 16 bases separating them. The CDR3 extends over 14 amino acids. CDR3 amino acids: CASSWSALVVEQYF. CDR3 sequence (DNA): TGTGCCAGCAGCTGGTCCGCCTTGGTAGTCGAGCAGTACTTC.

The rearrangement joins TRBV2 to TRBJ1-2; 8 nucleotides match TRBD1. The germline V gene has CDR1 SNHLY and CDR2 FYNNEI. V shed 6 bases, J shed 7 bases, and the junction held 4 bases outside the gene matches. The CDR3 totals 12 residues. CDR3 DNA: TGTGCCAGCAGAGGACAGGGACTTGGCTACACCTTC. Translated, it gives CASRGQGLGYTF.

The chain carries TRBV6-5 and TRBJ2-7, with D tentatively TRBD1 (6 bases). The CDR3 sequence is 14 residues long. Germline loops: CDR1 MNHEY, CDR2 SVGAGI. V was clipped by 2 bases and J by 6 bases, with 14 bases between them. The CDR3 sequence: CASSYGQGSSEQYF. The CDR3 nucleotides are TGTGCCAGCAGTTACGGGCAGGGGTCGTCCGAGCAGTACTTC.